The 15 T cell receptor beta chains in this list originate from one sample, sequenced in a study of cytomegalovirus exposure and HLA in healthy donors. Measured with immunoSEQ multiplex PCR; TCRdb has only the in-frame clones, and not every one. The table lists approximately 120,000 clones, around 90% of them singletons. The sample was PBMCs. These receptors originate from a young woman in good health and CMV-seronegative.

The rearrangement uses TRBV30 and TRBJ1-5, with 7 positions matching TRBD1. The CDR3 spans 14 residues. The V segment lost 3 bases and the J segment 6 bases; nucleotides outside the gene matches: 8. The germline V gene encodes CDR1 GTSNPN and CDR2 SVGIG (reference sequence). CDR3 bases: TGTGCCTGGAGGGCCCAGGGGGGAGGTCAGCCCCAGCATTTT. Translating gives CAWRAQGGGQPQHF.

This rearrangement joins TRBV9 to TRBJ2-1; 8 nucleotides line up with TRBD2. CDR3 size: 15 residues. Germline CDR1 and CDR2: SGDLS and YYNGEE. The junction had 2 bases not matched to a gene; V was cut back by 2 bases and J by 1 base. The CDR3 here is CASSVQRESYNEQFF. CDR3 DNA: TGTGCCAGCAGCGTCCAGCGGGAGTCCTACAATGAGCAGTTCTTC.

This clone is a singleton in its sample. The CDR3 sequence: CASSILAGVDNEQFF. CDR3 nucleotides: TGTGCCAGTAGTATACTAGCGGGAGTTGACAATGAGCAGTTCTTC. V is TRBV19 and J is TRBJ2-1, with 10 bases lining up with TRBD2. The CDR3 extends over 15 amino acids. The V segment lost 2 bases and the J segment 5 bases; nucleotides outside the gene matches: 3. The germline gives CDR1 LNHDA, CDR2 SQIVND (reference sequence).

This clone is a singleton in its sample. The rearrangement joins TRBV5-1 to TRBJ1-2; 11 bases are shared with TRBD1. Germline V CDR1 and CDR2: SGHRS, YFSETQ. The V segment lost 1 base and the J segment 6 bases; nucleotides outside the gene matches: 5. The length of the CDR3 is 15 residues. The CDR3 reads CASSLNAGQGDGYTF. CDR3 in DNA: TGCGCCAGCAGCTTGAACGCGGGACAGGGGGATGGCTACACCTTC.

The chain links TRBV29-1 to TRBJ2-7; D gene ambiguous. The CDR3 is made up of 12 amino acids. Germline CDR1 SQVTM, CDR2 ANQGSEA. V lost 4 bases, J lost 0 bases, and 7 bases lay in between. As DNA, the CDR3 is TGCAGCGTTGCCGGTGTCTCCTACGAGCAGTACTTC. This gives the protein CSVAGVSYEQYF.

This clone has only one observation. This chain uses TRBV19 with TRBJ1-5; TRBD1 matches 8 bases. The CDR3 is 16 residues long. Germline V gene sequence: CDR1 LNHDA, CDR2 SQIVND (reference sequence). Trimming took 5 bases from V and 1 from J; bases not matched to a gene: 7. CDR3 residues: CASSFQGAASNQPQHF. The CDR3 nucleotides read TGTGCCAGTAGTTTCCAGGGGGCAGCCAGCAATCAGCCCCAGCATTTT.

The CDR3 is CASSVVGNGELFF. In DNA, the CDR3 is TGTGCCAGCAGCGTAGTCGGGAACGGGGAGCTGTTTTTT. The V gene is TRBV9, the J gene TRBJ2-2; the D gene is possibly TRBD2 (5 bases). Germline assignment: CDR1 SGDLS and CDR2 YYNGEE. The CDR3 sequence is 13 residues long. V was pared by 0 bases and J by 7 bases, with 7 bases between. Full variable domain (remainder filled in from reference TRBV9 and TRBJ2-2): DSGVTQTPKHLITATGQRVTLRCSPRSGDLSVYWYQQSLDQGLQFLIQYYNGEERAKGNILERFSAQQFPDLHSELNLSSLELGDSALYFCASSVVGNGELFFGEGSRLTVL.

The rearrangement links TRBV7-2 to TRBJ2-5; 11 positions agree with TRBD2. Trimming cost V 0 bases and J 5 bases; bases outside gene matches: 5. CDR1 is SGHTA and CDR2 is FQGNSA in the germline V gene. CDR3 size: 16 residues. The chain's CDR3 is CASSLAASGGTETQYF. The CDR3 DNA reads as TGTGCCAGCAGCTTAGCTGCTAGCGGGGGGACTGAGACCCAGTACTTC.

This chain uses TRBV9 with TRBJ2-5; 8 nucleotides align to TRBD2. The V segment lost 3 bases and the J segment 4 bases; nucleotides outside the gene matches: 8. Germline CDR1 and CDR2: SGDLS and YYNGEE. The CDR3 sequence is 15 residues long. Written as DNA, the CDR3 is TGTGCCAGCAGCGCGAGCGGGAGAAAGGGAGAGACCCAGTACTTC. This translates into CASSASGRKGETQYF.

In this sample, this clone turned up once. The chain employs TRBV5-5 and TRBJ1-5; weak D call: TRBD1 (5 bases). This CDR3 contains 16 residues. Germline CDR1 is SGHKS and CDR2 is YYEKEE (reference sequence). Trimming pared 4 bases from V and 1 base from J, leaving 15 bases between. CDR3 nucleotide sequence: TGTGCCAGCAGCCTACGCGGGGGTGAGAGCAATCAGCCCCAGCATTTT. Translating it yields CASSLRGGESNQPQHF.

The rearrangement uses TRBV5-5 and TRBJ1-2; 9 bases match TRBD1. The V and J ends lost 4 bases and 5 bases, in that order; junction bases with no gene match: 12. Germline CDR1 is SGHKS and CDR2 is YYEKEE (reference sequence). The CDR3 covers 16 residues. CDR3 residues: CASSATNRDRVYGYTF. The CDR3 DNA reads as TGTGCCAGCAGCGCAACGAACCGGGACAGGGTTTATGGCTACACCTTC. Full variable domain (missing parts from reference TRBV5-5 and TRBJ1-2): DAGVTQSPTHLIKTRGQQVTLRCSPISGHKSVSWYQQVLGQGPQFIFQYYEKEERGRGNFPDRFSARQFPNYSSELNVNALLLGDSALYLCASSATNRDRVYGYTFGSGTRLTVV.

The V gene is TRBV28, the J gene TRBJ1-1; perhaps TRBD1 as D (6 bases). Germline values: CDR1 MDHEN, CDR2 SYDVKM. The CDR3 sequence is 16 residues long. V was shortened by 3 bases and J by 8 bases, with 22 bases between the two germline ends. Here the CDR3 reads CASSFNPQRQEPEAFF. DNA for the CDR3: TGTGCCAGCAGTTTTAATCCGCAAAGACAGGAGCCCGAAGCTTTCTTT.

The chain links TRBV28 to TRBJ1-4; unclear D gene. V was shortened by 9 bases and J by 3 bases, with 8 bases between the two germline ends. The CDR3 runs 12 residues. Germline assignment: CDR1 MDHEN and CDR2 SYDVKM. The CDR3 region has the DNA TGTGCCAGTCGGTCGTCTAATGAAAAACTGTTTTTT. Amino acids: CASRSSNEKLFF.

The V and J genes are TRBV6-5 and TRBJ2-7; D is ambiguous. CDR1 is MNHEY, CDR2 SVGAGI, per germline. CDR3 length: 14 residues. The V end was cut by 2 bases, the J end by 5 bases, with 13 bases between. The DNA for the CDR3 is TGTGCCAGCAGTTACCTCAACAGTATACACGAGCAGTACTTC. Translated: CASSYLNSIHEQYF.

The chain is built from TRBV7-6 and TRBJ1-4, with 8 positions matching TRBD1. V gave up 5 bases and J gave up 8 bases; unmatched junction bases: 10. This CDR3 spans 15 amino acids. In germline, CDR1 is SGHVS, CDR2 FNYEAQ. Written as DNA, the CDR3 is TGTGCCAGCAGCACCAGACAGGGGCGGGGGGAAAAACTGTTTTTT. It is translated as CASSTRQGRGEKLFF.